This T cell receptor beta chain emerged from a study of monozygotic twins with inflammatory bowel disease. As to this clonotype: Its antigen is unidentified.

This CDR3 is built from 14 residues. Germline assignment: CDR1 MDHEN and CDR2 SYDVKM. Study-level findings and limits: Patients with IBD had less TCRbeta diversity (inverse Simpson) than their healthy co-twins.

Reanalyzing the 5' RACE reads, TCRdb keeps one entry per CDR3 protein, without DNA. Here the sample table reports approximately 200,000 distinct CDR3 sequences. The TCR originated in a human donor with ulcerative colitis or Crohn's disease, or a healthy co-twin of an affected twin (not recorded which). This chain uses TRBV28 with TRBJ2-7; TCRdb outputs TRBD1, but without DNA this stays unchecked. The sample was blood. The CDR3 reads CASSSGTISYEQYF.